This T cell receptor beta chain was captured by sequencing in a study of shared clonotypes between healthy human individuals. About the study: Two female and three male donors aged 18 to 49 were enrolled.

Libraries were prepared by immunoSEQ multiplex PCR; TCRdb keeps only in-frame clonotypes and omits some of them. The data hold about 340,000 clones, with about 70% observed a single time. There are 15 residues in the CDR3. J gave up 1 base and V 1 base, and 3 bases lay outside the gene matches. Germline CDR1 reads SGHKS; CDR2 reads YYEKEE (reference sequence). Sequencing used memory CD4+ T cells sorted from blood. Noted subset: CD45RA-negative fraction. The J gene is TRBJ1-1, the V gene TRBV5-5, with TRBD1 matching 8 bases. The TCR was taken from a man aged 25-45 years in good health. CDR3 sequence reads: CASSLRGQANTEAFF. The CDR3 DNA follows: TGTGCCAGCAGCTTGAGGGGACAGGCGAACACTGAAGCTTTCTTT. The whole variable domain, remainder taken from reference TRBV5-5 and TRBJ1-1, is DAGVTQSPTHLIKTRGQQVTLRCSPISGHKSVSWYQQVLGQGPQFIFQYYEKEERGRGNFPDRFSARQFPNYSSELNVNALLLGDSALYLCASSLRGQANTEAFFGQGTRLTVV.